A selection of T cell receptor beta chains follows, all from one sample in a study of blood T cell repertoires in COVID-19. TCRdb's copy holds only in-frame clones and misses some; the assay was immunoSEQ multiplex PCR. The table includes around 130,000 clones, 80% to 90% detected once. Sequenced: PBMCs or T cells enriched from blood (not recorded which). These receptors were collected from a man aged 35 to 55 with acute COVID-19. Both conserved end residues are part of each CDR3. D genes are given only for firm matches.

d_call: .; cdr3_length: 16; v_call: TRBV7-2; j_call: TRBJ1-3; cdr3_aa: CASSLSTGVSGNTIYF
d_call: TRBD1; cdr3_length: 15; v_call: TRBV7-3; j_call: TRBJ2-3; cdr3_aa: CASSPQTGRGDTQYF
d_call: TRBD1; cdr3_length: 16; v_call: TRBV10-3; j_call: TRBJ2-5; cdr3_aa: CAISESRGTGAETQYF
d_call: .; cdr3_length: 12; v_call: TRBV20-1; j_call: TRBJ1-4; cdr3_aa: CSASNSGEKLFF
d_call: .; cdr3_length: 14; v_call: TRBV3-1/TRBV3-2; j_call: TRBJ2-2; cdr3_aa: CASSQDLNTGELFF
d_call: TRBD2; cdr3_length: 16; v_call: TRBV6-1; j_call: TRBJ2-1; cdr3_aa: CASSGPRLAGINEQFF
d_call: .; cdr3_length: 15; v_call: TRBV2; j_call: TRBJ2-3; cdr3_aa: CASSGGGTPGDTQYF
d_call: TRBD1; cdr3_length: 16; v_call: TRBV23-1; j_call: TRBJ1-2; cdr3_aa: CASSQSTGTENYGYTF
d_call: .; cdr3_length: 15; v_call: TRBV6-5; j_call: TRBJ1-1; cdr3_aa: CASSYSAGTDTEAFF
d_call: .; cdr3_length: 15; v_call: TRBV3-1/TRBV3-2; j_call: TRBJ1-1; cdr3_aa: CASSQDEGLNTEAFF
d_call: .; cdr3_length: 12; v_call: TRBV2; j_call: TRBJ2-5; cdr3_aa: CASRGEGETQYF
d_call: TRBD2; cdr3_length: 16; v_call: TRBV11-1; j_call: TRBJ2-3; cdr3_aa: CASSLGTSGGTDTQYF